These 8 T cell receptor beta chains share one sample of origin, sequenced in a study of T cells after yellow fever vaccination (dated by TCRdb to about 2019). Explained via the paper, the treatment or condition label denotes: live attenuated yellow fever vaccine strain. Library preparation was by 5' RACE. The reads were generated on an Illumina HiSeq 2500. TCRdb reanalyzed the raw reads on its own, using fastp at Q25 for trimming and MiXCR for clone calling, and kept in-frame beta chains. Rows with one shared CDR3 protein collapse into an entry with the most common genes and DNA. Within this sample are 510,000 or so distinct CDR3 sequences, with over 15% of them counted one time only. Roughly an eighth of the sample is taken by the ten largest. The source material was PBMCs, sampled 15 days after the yellow fever booster vaccination. These receptors came from a man aged 30-40 years who received the YFV17D yellow fever vaccine.

This clonotype was counted between two and nine times. The rearrangement uses TRBV3-1 and TRBJ2-1, with D perhaps TRBD2 (6 bases). V was trimmed by 3 bases and J by 2 bases, leaving 17 bases between them. Germline V gene data show CDR1 as LGHDT and CDR2 as YNNKEL (reference sequence). The CDR3 covers 17 residues. CDR3 residues: CASSHGTPLGTYNEQFF. The DNA for the CDR3 is TGTGCCAGCAGCCATGGGACTCCCCTAGGGACCTACAATGAGCAGTTCTTC.

This clonotype was seen only a few times. V and J are TRBV28 and TRBJ2-2; 9 bases are shared with TRBD1. With V trimmed by 8 bases and J by 8 bases, 12 bases remained unmatched. From germline, CDR1 is MDHEN and CDR2 SYDVKM. This CDR3 region has 15 residues. As DNA, the CDR3 is TGTGCCAGCCTCCCGGGACAGGGCTTGATGGGGGAGCTGTTTTTT. Residues: CASLPGQGLMGELFF.

This clonotype was detected only a few times. The J gene is TRBJ2-3, the V gene TRBV6-1; 11 nucleotides agree with TRBD2. The V and J ends lost 2 bases and 7 bases, in that order; junction bases with no gene match: 2. The CDR3 covers 14 residues. Germline CDR1 is MNHNS and CDR2 is SASEGT. The CDR3 DNA follows: TGTGCCAGCAGTGAACTAGCGGGAGGACATACGCAGTATTTT. Its protein is CASSELAGGHTQYF.

Here the CDR3 DNA reads TGCAGTGCTAGCGGACTAGCGGGAGCAAAGACCCAGTACTTC. Amino acid sequence: CSASGLAGAKTQYF. The rearrangement uses TRBV20-1 and TRBJ2-5; 13 bases are a match to TRBD2. This CDR3 comprises 14 residues. Germline CDR1 reads DFQATT; CDR2 reads SNEGSKA (reference sequence). Germline trimming cut 3 bases from V and 6 bases from J; bases unmatched to any gene: 4.

This clonotype was counted only a few times. The V and J genes are TRBV20-1 and TRBJ1-2; maybe TRBD1 (5 bases). V lost 6 bases and J lost 2, with 16 bases in between. In germline, CDR1 is DFQATT, CDR2 SNEGSKA (reference sequence). The CDR3 covers 14 residues. CDR3 sequence: CSAPSPRDNYGYTF. The CDR3 DNA follows: TGCAGTGCCCCCTCCCCTAGGGACAACTATGGCTACACCTTC.

This clonotype was recorded a few times. This chain joins TRBV10-3 and TRBJ2-1, with 12 bases matching TRBD2. Germline V gives CDR1 ENHRY, CDR2 SYGVKD. The junction had 8 bases not matched to a gene; V was cut back by 6 bases and J by 8 bases. The CDR3 is 15 amino acids. CDR3 DNA: TGTGCCATCAGACCACTAGCGGGAGGACCGGATGAGCAGTTCTTC. Its protein product is CAIRPLAGGPDEQFF.

This chain connects TRBV18 to TRBJ2-5; D call uncertain. Trimming shortened V by 6 bases and J by 2 bases, and 16 bases separated the two germline ends. Germline CDR1 KGHSH, CDR2 LQKENI. CDR3 size: 15 residues. The CDR3 nucleotides are TGTGCCAGCTCCCCCGGGTCGGGCACACAAGAGACCCAGTACTTC. Its protein is CASSPGSGTQETQYF.

V usage is TRBV27 and J usage is TRBJ1-2; D not certain. Trimming pared 0 bases from V and 2 bases from J, leaving 4 bases between. The CDR3 length is 13 residues. Germline CDR1 reads MNHEY; CDR2 reads SMNVEV (reference sequence). The CDR3 DNA reads TGTGCCAGCAGTTTATCCAACAACTATGGCTACACCTTC. Protein product: CASSLSNNYGYTF.